These T cell receptor beta chains were read from a single sample in a study of spatial heterogeneity in lung cancer. In TCRdb, the 5' RACE reads were re-called with MiXCR into one record per CDR3 protein. The table includes 4,000 to 5,500 distinct CDR3 sequences, 6% to 8.5% detected once. Source: lung tumor tissue, taken at surgery. These TCRs come from a male donor with early-stage non-small cell lung cancer. Both conserved end residues are trimmed from each CDR3.

V	J	CDR3
TRBV7-8	TRBJ1-3	ASLGTPSGNTIY
TRBV7-2	TRBJ2-3	ASSVPFLGASTDTQY
TRBV20-1	TRBJ2-7	SAAQGGEQGYEQY
TRBV7-2	TRBJ2-7	ATLPGTGGFGEQY
TRBV20-1	TRBJ2-1	SARDGTSGRSSYNEQF
TRBV30	TRBJ1-2	AWSRGDNYGYT
TRBV6-5	TRBJ1-4	ASRDLATNEKLF
TRBV7-9	TRBJ2-1	ASSPREASDRRDNEQF
TRBV18	TRBJ2-7	ASSRSVDPIYEQY
TRBV7-2	TRBJ2-2	ASSPRDSLTGELF
TRBV10-3	TRBJ2-5	AIKKGTGETQY
TRBV9	TRBJ1-2	ASSVATYRTL
TRBV7-2	TRBJ2-2	ASTRSGGNTGELF
TRBV4-1	TRBJ1-2	ASSQEGFYGYT
TRBV20-1	TRBJ2-1	SADASGNNEQF
TRBV28	TRBJ2-7	ASSLRPAAATYEQY
TRBV7-2	TRBJ2-1	ASSSQGTSYNEQF
TRBV25-1	TRBJ2-7	ASSQIGEQY
TRBV28	TRBJ2-6	ASSSPPNSGANVLT
TRBV11-3	TRBJ1-1	ASSPRTGANTEAF
TRBV2	TRBJ2-2	ASSRLNSGVRTGELF
TRBV27	TRBJ2-3	ASSRRDGTDTQY
TRBV28	TRBJ2-3	ASSMLAGGRDTDTQY
TRBV20-1	TRBJ2-7	SASGSSLNSYEQY
TRBV12-3/TRBV12-4	TRBJ2-5	ASSLGVAGSVQETQY
TRBV5-6	TRBJ1-1	ASSFQGNTEAF
TRBV5-1	TRBJ1-1	ASSRTANTEAF
TRBV20-1	TRBJ1-2	SARPGEGYGYT
TRBV7-2	TRBJ2-1	ASSRTGSSYNEQF
TRBV27	TRBJ2-1	ASSPGGGGSSYNEQF
TRBV7-2	TRBJ2-3	ASSFRGREDTQY
TRBV5-5	TRBJ2-7	ASSLEDGLSSYEQY
TRBV4-3	TRBJ2-5	ASSQDSRAREETQY
TRBV6-1	TRBJ1-5	ASSERRDVPQH
TRBV28	TRBJ2-4	ASMNDGKNIQY
TRBV11-3	TRBJ2-3	ASSLEGDTQY
TRBV20-1	TRBJ1-2	SATQANYGYT
TRBV5-1	TRBJ2-7	ASSLEGLEDEQY
TRBV7-2	TRBJ1-1	ASSLVVAGWGTEAF
TRBV2	TRBJ1-5	ASSEAYSNQPQH
TRBV9	TRBJ2-1	ASSTPLAGASYNEQF
TRBV5-1	TRBJ2-2	ASSLAPGAGELF
TRBV29-1	TRBJ2-7	SVVGQSASYEQY
TRBV5-1	TRBJ2-4	ASSLGGAKNIQY
TRBV11-2	TRBJ1-2	ASSSRGPYGYT
TRBV7-8	TRBJ1-1	ASSFGASEAF
TRBV29-1	TRBJ2-3	SVGGLLTDTQY
TRBV5-5	TRBJ1-1	ASSDRRPYEAF
TRBV2	TRBJ2-7	ASRGDRRYEQY
TRBV30	TRBJ1-3	AWVDPPGQGKTGNTIY
TRBV29-1	TRBJ1-1	SSSETGVEAF
TRBV29-1	TRBJ2-1	SVGTGPNEQF
TRBV19	TRBJ1-2	ASSIELDFFNYGYT
TRBV9	TRBJ2-1	ASSAVGQGARGEQF
TRBV11-2	TRBJ2-3	ASSLAGGAGTDTQY